This paragraph reports one T cell receptor (beta chain). No antigen is known for it. PCR used 60 Vbeta primers and 13 Jbeta primers. The method was immunoSEQ multiplex PCR; TCRdb's version includes in-frame clones alone and lacks a portion of them. The sample includes around 150,000 clones. This entry comes from a study of cytomegalovirus exposure and HLA in healthy donors. Study-level findings and limits: Rates of TCR association differed by HLA locus in a later analysis, with DRB1 highest and HLA-C lowest.

The V gene end was trimmed by 0 bases and the J gene end by 1 base; junction bases not matched to a gene: 7. The CDR3 length is 16 residues. Germline V lookup: CDR1 SGDLS, CDR2 YYNGEE. The TCR was taken from a woman aged 55-70 years in good health and CMV-seronegative. This chain links TRBV9 with TRBJ2-7; 7 bases line up with TRBD1. Sequenced input: PBMCs. The DNA of the CDR3 is TGTGCCAGCAGCGTAGGAGCCGGGACAGCTTCCTACGAGCAGTACTTC. Encoded protein: CASSVGAGTASYEQYF.